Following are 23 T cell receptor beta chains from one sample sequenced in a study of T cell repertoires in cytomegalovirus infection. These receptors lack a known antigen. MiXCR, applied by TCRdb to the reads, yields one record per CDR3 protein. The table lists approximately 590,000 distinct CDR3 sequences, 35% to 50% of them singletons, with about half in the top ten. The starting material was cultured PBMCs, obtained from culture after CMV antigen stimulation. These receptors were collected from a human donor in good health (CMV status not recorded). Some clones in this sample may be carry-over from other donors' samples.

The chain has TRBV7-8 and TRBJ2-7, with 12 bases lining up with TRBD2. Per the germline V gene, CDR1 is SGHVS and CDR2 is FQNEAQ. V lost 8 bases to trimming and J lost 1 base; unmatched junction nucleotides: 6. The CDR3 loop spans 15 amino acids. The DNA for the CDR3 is TGTGCCAGCTTGACGACTAGCGGGAGATCCTACGAGCAGTACTTC. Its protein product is CASLTTSGRSYEQYF.

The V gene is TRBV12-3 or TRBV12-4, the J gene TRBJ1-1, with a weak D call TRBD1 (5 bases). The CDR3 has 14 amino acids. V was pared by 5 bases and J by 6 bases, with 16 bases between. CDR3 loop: CASSHASGGAEAFF. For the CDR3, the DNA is TGTGCCAGCAGTCACGCGTCCGGAGGGGCTGAAGCTTTCTTT.

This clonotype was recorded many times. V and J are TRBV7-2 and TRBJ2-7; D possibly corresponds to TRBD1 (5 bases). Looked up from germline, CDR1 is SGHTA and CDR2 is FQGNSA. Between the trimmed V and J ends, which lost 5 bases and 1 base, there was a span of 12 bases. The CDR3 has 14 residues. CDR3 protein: CASSPEDISYEQYF. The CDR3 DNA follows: TGTGCCAGCAGCCCCGAGGACATTTCCTACGAGCAGTACTTC. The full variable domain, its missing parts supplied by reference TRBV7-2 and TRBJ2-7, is GAGVSQSPSNKVTEKGKDVELRCDPISGHTALYWYRQSLGQGLEFLIYFQGNSAPDKSGLPSDRFSAERTGGSVSTLTIQRTQQEDSAVYLCASSPEDISYEQYFGPGTRLTVT.

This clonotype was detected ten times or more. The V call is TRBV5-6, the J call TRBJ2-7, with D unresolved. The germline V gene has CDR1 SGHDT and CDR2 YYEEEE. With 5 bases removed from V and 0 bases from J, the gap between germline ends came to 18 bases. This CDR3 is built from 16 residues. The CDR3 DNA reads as TGTGCCAGCAGTTTACAACCCATTCTCTACTCCTACGAGCAGTACTTC. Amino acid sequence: CASSLQPILYSYEQYF.

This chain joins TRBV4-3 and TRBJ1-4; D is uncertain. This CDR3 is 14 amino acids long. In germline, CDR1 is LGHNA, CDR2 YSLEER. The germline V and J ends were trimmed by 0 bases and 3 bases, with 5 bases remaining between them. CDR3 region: CASSQERANEKLFF. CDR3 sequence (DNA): TGCGCCAGCAGCCAAGAGCGGGCTAATGAAAAACTGTTTTTT.

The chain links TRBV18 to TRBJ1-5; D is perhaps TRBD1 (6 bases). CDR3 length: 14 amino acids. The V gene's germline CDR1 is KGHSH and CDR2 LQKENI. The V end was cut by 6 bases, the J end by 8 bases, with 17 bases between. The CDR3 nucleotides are TGTGCCAGCTCCTCCGGGACACCGAGGGAGCCCCAGCATTTT. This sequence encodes CASSSGTPREPQHF.

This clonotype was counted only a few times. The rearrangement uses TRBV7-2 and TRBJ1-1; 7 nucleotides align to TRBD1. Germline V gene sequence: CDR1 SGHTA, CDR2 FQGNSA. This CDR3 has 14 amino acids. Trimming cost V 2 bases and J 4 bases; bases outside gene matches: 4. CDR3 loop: CASSLPGQLTEAFF. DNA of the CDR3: TGTGCCAGCAGCTTACCGGGACAGCTCACTGAAGCTTTCTTT. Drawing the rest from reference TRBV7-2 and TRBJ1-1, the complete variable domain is GAGVSQSPSNKVTEKGKDVELRCDPISGHTALYWYRQSLGQGLEFLIYFQGNSAPDKSGLPSDRFSAERTGGSVSTLTIQRTQQEDSAVYLCASSLPGQLTEAFFGQGTRLTVV.

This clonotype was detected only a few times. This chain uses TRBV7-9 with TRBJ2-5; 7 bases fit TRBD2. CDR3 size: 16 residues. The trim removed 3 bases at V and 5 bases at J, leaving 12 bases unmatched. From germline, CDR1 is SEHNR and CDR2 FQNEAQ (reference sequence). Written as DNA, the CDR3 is TGTGCCAGCAGCTTTCTCGGCGGGAGTTCGGGGGAGACCCAGTACTTC. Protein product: CASSFLGGSSGETQYF.

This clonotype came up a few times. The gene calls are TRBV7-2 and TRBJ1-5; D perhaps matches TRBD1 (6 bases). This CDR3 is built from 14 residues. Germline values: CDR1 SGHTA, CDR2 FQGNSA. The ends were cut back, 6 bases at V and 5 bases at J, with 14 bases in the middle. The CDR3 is CASRSTGIDQPQHF. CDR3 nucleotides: TGTGCCAGCAGGTCTACAGGGATTGATCAGCCCCAGCATTTT. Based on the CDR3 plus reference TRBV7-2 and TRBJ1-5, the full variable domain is GAGVSQSPSNKVTEKGKDVELRCDPISGHTALYWYRQSLGQGLEFLIYFQGNSAPDKSGLPSDRFSAERTGGSVSTLTIQRTQQEDSAVYLCASRSTGIDQPQHFGDGTRLSIL.

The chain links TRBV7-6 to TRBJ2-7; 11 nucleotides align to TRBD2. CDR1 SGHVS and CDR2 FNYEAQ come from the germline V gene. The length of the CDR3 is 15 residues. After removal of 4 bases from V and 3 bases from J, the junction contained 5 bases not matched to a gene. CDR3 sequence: CASSSGTSGSYEQYF. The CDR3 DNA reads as TGTGCCAGCAGCTCCGGGACTAGCGGCAGCTACGAGCAGTACTTC.

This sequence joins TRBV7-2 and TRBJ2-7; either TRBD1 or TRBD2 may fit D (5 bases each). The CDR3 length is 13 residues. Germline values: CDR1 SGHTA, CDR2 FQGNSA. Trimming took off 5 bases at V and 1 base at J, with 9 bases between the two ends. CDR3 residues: CASSGTESYEQYF. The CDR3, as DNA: TGTGCCAGCAGCGGGACGGAATCCTACGAGCAGTACTTC.

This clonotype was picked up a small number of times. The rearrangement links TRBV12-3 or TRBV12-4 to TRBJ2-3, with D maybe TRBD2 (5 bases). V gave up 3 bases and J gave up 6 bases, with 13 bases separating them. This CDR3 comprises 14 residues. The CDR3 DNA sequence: TGTGCCAGCAGTTTGGGAGCGAGGCGGGATACGCAGTATTTT. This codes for CASSLGARRDTQYF.

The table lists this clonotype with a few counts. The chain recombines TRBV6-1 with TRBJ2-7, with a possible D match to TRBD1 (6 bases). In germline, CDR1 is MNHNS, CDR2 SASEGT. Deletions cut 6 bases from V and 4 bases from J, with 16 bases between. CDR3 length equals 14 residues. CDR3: CASSQGTTSYEQYF. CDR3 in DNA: TGTGCCAGCAGCCAAGGGACAACCTCATACGAGCAGTACTTC.

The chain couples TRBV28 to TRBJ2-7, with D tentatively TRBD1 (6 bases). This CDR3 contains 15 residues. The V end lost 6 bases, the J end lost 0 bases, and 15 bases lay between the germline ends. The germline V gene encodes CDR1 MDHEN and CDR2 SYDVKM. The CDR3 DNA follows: TGTGCCAGCAGAACACAGGGCCGAAGCTCCTACGAGCAGTACTTC. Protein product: CASRTQGRSSYEQYF.

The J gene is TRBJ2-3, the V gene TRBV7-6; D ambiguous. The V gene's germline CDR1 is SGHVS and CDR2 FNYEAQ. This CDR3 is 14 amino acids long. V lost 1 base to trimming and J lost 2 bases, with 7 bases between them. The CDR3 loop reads CASSLGRFTDTQYF. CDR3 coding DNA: TGTGCCAGCAGCTTAGGCAGGTTCACAGATACGCAGTATTTT.

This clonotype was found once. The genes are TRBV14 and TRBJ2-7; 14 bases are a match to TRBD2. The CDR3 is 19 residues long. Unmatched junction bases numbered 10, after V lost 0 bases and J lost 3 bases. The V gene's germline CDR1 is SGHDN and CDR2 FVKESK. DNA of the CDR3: TGTGCCAGCAGCCAAGATTGGGGACTAGCGGGAGTTGGGGGCTACGAGCAGTACTTC. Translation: CASSQDWGLAGVGGYEQYF.

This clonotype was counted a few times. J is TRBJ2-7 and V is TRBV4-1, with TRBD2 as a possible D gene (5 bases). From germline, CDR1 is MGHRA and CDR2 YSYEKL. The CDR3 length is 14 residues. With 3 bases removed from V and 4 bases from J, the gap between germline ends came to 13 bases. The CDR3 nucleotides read TGCGCCAGCAGCCATCTTGTGTCGGGATACGAGCAGTACTTC. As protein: CASSHLVSGYEQYF.

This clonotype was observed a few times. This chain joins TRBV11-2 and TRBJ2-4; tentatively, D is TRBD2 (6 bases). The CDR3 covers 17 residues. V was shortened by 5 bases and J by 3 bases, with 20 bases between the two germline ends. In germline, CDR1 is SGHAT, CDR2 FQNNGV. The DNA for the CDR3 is TGTGCCAGCAGCACCCGGGACTCCCCGAAAAACAAAAACATTCAGTACTTC. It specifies CASSTRDSPKNKNIQYF.

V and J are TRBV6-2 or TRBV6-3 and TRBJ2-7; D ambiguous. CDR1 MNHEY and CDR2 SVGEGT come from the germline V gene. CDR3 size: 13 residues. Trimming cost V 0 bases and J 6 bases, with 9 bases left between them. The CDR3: CASSYSTPGEQYF. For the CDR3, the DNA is TGTGCCAGCAGTTACTCGACCCCAGGCGAGCAGTACTTC.

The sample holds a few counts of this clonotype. DNA for the CDR3: TGTGCCAGCAGCCTAGGGACCTTCCGAGGGGCACCCCTCCACTTT. Its translation is CASSLGTFRGAPLHF. The chain recombines TRBV5-4 with TRBJ1-6; possible D gene TRBD1, 5 bases. The V end lost 4 bases, the J end lost 11 bases, and 19 bases lay between the germline ends. The CDR3 runs 15 residues. Germline assignment: CDR1 SGHNT and CDR2 YYREEE (reference sequence).

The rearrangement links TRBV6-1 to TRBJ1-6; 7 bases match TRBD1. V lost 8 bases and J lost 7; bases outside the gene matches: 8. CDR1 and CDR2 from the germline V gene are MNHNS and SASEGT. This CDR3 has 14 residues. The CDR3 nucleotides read TGTGCCAGCTGCTACGGGACAGAAAATTCACCCCTCCACTTT. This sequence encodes CASCYGTENSPLHF.

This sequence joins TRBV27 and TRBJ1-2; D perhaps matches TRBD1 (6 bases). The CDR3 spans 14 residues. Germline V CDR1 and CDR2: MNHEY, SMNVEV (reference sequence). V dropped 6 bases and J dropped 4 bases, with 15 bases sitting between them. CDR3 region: CASRGQGIFYGYTF. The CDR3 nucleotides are TGTGCCAGCAGGGGGCAGGGGATTTTCTATGGCTACACCTTC.

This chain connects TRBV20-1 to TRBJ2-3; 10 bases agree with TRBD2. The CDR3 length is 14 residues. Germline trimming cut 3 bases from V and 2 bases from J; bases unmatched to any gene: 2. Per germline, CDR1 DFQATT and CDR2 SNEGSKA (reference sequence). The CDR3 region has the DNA TGCAGTGCTAGTGGACTAGCGGTCACAGATACGCAGTATTTT. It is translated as CSASGLAVTDTQYF.